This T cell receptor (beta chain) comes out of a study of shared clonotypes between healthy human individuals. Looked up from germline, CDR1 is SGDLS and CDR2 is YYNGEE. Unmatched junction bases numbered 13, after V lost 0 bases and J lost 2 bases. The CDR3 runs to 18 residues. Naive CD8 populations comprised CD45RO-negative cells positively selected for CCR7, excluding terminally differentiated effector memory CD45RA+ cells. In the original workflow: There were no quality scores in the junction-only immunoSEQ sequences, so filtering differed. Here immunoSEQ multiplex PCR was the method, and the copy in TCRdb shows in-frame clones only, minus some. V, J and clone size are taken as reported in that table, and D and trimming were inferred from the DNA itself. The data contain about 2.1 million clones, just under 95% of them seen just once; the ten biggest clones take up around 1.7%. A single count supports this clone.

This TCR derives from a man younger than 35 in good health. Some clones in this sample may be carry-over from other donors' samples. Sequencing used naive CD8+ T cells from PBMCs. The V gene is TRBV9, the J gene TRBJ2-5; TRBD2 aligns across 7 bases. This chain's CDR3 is CASSVEVGSSGFQETQYF. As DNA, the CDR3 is TGTGCCAGCAGCGTAGAGGTGGGGTCTAGCGGATTTCAAGAGACCCAGTACTTC.